This T cell receptor beta chain is from a study of cytomegalovirus exposure and HLA in healthy donors. Use of 60 Vbeta and 13 Jbeta primers characterized the PCR. Generated by immunoSEQ multiplex PCR, the TCRdb table keeps only in-frame clones and is missing some. The data show 150,000 to 160,000 clones, approximately 69% seen once. The CDR3 extends over 12 amino acids. The germline V gene has CDR1 ENHRY and CDR2 SYGVKD. V dropped 3 bases and J dropped 5 bases, with 5 bases sitting between them. The source of this sequence is a man aged 25-45 years in good health and CMV-seronegative. The sequencing input was PBMCs. The rearrangement joins TRBV10-3 to TRBJ1-5; the D is unclear. CDR3 coding DNA: TGTGCCATCAGTGACGGGGATCAGCCCCAGCATTTT. Translating it yields CAISDGDQPQHF.